The 26 T cell receptor beta chains below were found in one sample sequenced in a study of human CD8 memory T cell subsets. Production of TCR beta libraries used UMI-labeled 5' RACE as the method. TCRdb reanalyzed the 5' RACE reads, giving one entry per CDR3 protein sequence and no DNA. Its table lists 6,000 to 9,500 distinct CDR3 sequences. CCR7+ PD-1+ TIGIT+ early memory CD8+ cells with dysfunctional traits were TPEX. Input material: CD8+ T cells from PBMCs. Receptor source: a human donor in good health.

The rearrangement uses TRBV20-1 and TRBJ2-1; TCRdb calls TRBD2, which cannot be checked without DNA. This CDR3 has 15 residues. Germline V lookup: CDR1 DFQATT, CDR2 SNEGSKA (reference sequence). The chain's CDR3 is CSARVVGQSGYEQFF.

Judged by frequency, this clonotype is large (0.1 to 1%). CDR3 loop: CASSFGPGQQDEQFF. The chain links TRBV7-8 to TRBJ2-1; with no DNA, the TCRdb D assignment of TRBD1 cannot be verified. The CDR3 is 15 residues long. Per the germline V gene, CDR1 is SGHVS and CDR2 is FQNEAQ.

The chain links TRBV12-3 or TRBV12-4 to TRBJ2-2. The CDR3 spans 12 residues. The CDR3: CASRINTGELFF.

The CDR3 protein is CASSQERGSGNVGYTF. The genes are TRBV14 and TRBJ1-2. The CDR3 totals 16 residues. Germline loops: CDR1 SGHDN, CDR2 FVKESK.

This chain joins TRBV7-9 and TRBJ1-4; the D gene TCRdb calls, TRBD1, cannot be checked with no DNA. CDR3 size: 15 residues. Per the germline V gene, CDR1 is SEHNR and CDR2 is FQNEAQ (reference sequence). The CDR3: CASSGRTDPDEKLFF. Full variable domain (rest looked up from reference TRBV7-9 and TRBJ1-4): DTGVSQNPRHKITKRGQNVTFRCDPISEHNRLYWYRQTLGQGPEFLTYFQNEAQLEKSRLLSDRFSAERPKGSFSTLEIQRTEQGDSAMYLCASSGRTDPDEKLFFGSGTQLSVL.

The V and J genes are TRBV27 and TRBJ2-1; TCRdb selects TRBD2, and the lack of DNA leaves this call unchecked. The V gene's germline CDR1 is MNHEY and CDR2 SMNVEV (reference sequence). The CDR3 is 15 amino acids. CDR3: CASSFFLAGINEQFF.

The chain links TRBV28 to TRBJ2-7; no DNA is available, so the TRBD1 call from TCRdb remains unchecked. CDR1 and CDR2 from the germline V gene are MDHEN and SYDVKM. This CDR3 comprises 16 residues. This chain's CDR3 is CASRLGGGHPSYEQYF.

Its frequency marks this clonotype as medium-sized (0.01 to 0.1%). The rearrangement uses TRBV7-2 and TRBJ2-1; TCRdb's assignment of TRBD1 cannot be checked, as there is no DNA. This CDR3 is built from 15 residues. The germline V gene encodes CDR1 SGHTA and CDR2 FQGNSA. CDR3: CASSFGLWGSIEQFF.

This sequence joins TRBV29-1 and TRBJ2-7; the D call from TCRdb, TRBD1, cannot be confirmed without DNA. Per germline, CDR1 SQVTM and CDR2 ANQGSEA. The CDR3 covers 15 residues. This chain's CDR3 is CSVEDRGSGSYEQYF.

The V and J genes are TRBV9 and TRBJ2-1; the TRBD1 assignment by TCRdb is unverifiable without DNA. The germline V gene has CDR1 SGDLS and CDR2 YYNGEE. This CDR3 has 15 amino acids. CDR3 in amino acids: CASSQGRSSYNEQFF.

The rearrangement uses TRBV29-1 and TRBJ1-1. The CDR3 sequence is 11 residues long. Germline CDR1 reads SQVTM; CDR2 reads ANQGSEA. CDR3 amino acids: CSVEEPTEAFF.

V gene TRBV4-2 combines with J gene TRBJ2-2. CDR1 is LGHNA and CDR2 is YNFKEQ in the germline V gene. The length of the CDR3 is 14 residues. CDR3 amino acids: CASSQEKYTGELFF.

The chain has TRBV11-3 and TRBJ1-2. The CDR3 is 12 amino acids. Germline V gene data show CDR1 as SGHNT and CDR2 as YENEEA. The CDR3 sequence: CASSLGDTGYTF.

This sequence joins TRBV29-1 and TRBJ2-2. Germline CDR1 SQVTM, CDR2 ANQGSEA. CDR3 length: 15 amino acids. The chain's CDR3 is CSVQLVGADTGELFF.

V and J are TRBV7-9 and TRBJ1-4. Germline V gene lookup returns CDR1 SEHNR and CDR2 FQNEAQ (reference sequence). This CDR3 has 15 residues. CDR3: CASSFSGIVNEKLFF.

The chain uses TRBV6-6 and TRBJ2-7; with no DNA, the TCRdb D assignment of TRBD1 cannot be verified. The CDR3 extends over 16 amino acids. Per the germline V gene, CDR1 is MNHNY and CDR2 is SVGAGI (reference sequence). CDR3 loop: CASSYYGQGRDYEQYF.

The chain links TRBV15 to TRBJ2-7; TCRdb lists TRBD1, though no DNA is available to test this call. Germline loops: CDR1 LNHNV, CDR2 YYDKDF (reference sequence). This CDR3 region has 17 residues. The CDR3 here is CATSRPLGGGPGDEQYF.

Frequency places this clonotype as medium-sized. The chain employs TRBV2 and TRBJ2-1. This CDR3 contains 12 residues. Germline V gene lookup returns CDR1 SNHLY and CDR2 FYNNEI. Here the CDR3 reads CASSDLTGEQFF.

By frequency, this clonotype registers medium-sized (0.01 to 0.1%). The V and J genes are TRBV4-2 and TRBJ1-1. The germline V gene has CDR1 LGHNA and CDR2 YNFKEQ. The CDR3 runs to 12 residues. CDR3 region: CASSQGNTEAFF.

This chain links TRBV12-3 or TRBV12-4 with TRBJ2-4. This CDR3 is 15 amino acids long. CDR3 in amino acids: CASNKLGRVGDIQYF.

V usage is TRBV27 and J usage is TRBJ2-7. This CDR3 spans 13 amino acids. The germline V gene encodes CDR1 MNHEY and CDR2 SMNVEV (reference sequence). CDR3 in amino acids: CASQFMAGYEQYF.

The chain joins TRBV12-3 or TRBV12-4 to TRBJ1-5; TCRdb reports TRBD1, a call that lacks DNA to check it against. The CDR3 is 12 residues long. The CDR3 is CASSSDSQPQHF.

Judged by frequency, this clonotype is large (0.1 to 1%). The chain links TRBV4-1 to TRBJ2-7; the D call from TCRdb, TRBD2, cannot be confirmed without DNA. The CDR3 consists of 15 residues. Germline assignment: CDR1 MGHRA and CDR2 YSYEKL. Here the CDR3 reads CASSQEGLAGDEQYF.

J is TRBJ2-3 and V is TRBV5-1; TCRdb's assignment of TRBD2 cannot be checked, as there is no DNA. The CDR3 loop spans 15 amino acids. The germline V gene encodes CDR1 SGHRS and CDR2 YFSETQ. CDR3 in amino acids: CASSPSGGITDTQYF.

The chain recombines TRBV24-1 with TRBJ2-7; there is no DNA to check the TCRdb D call of TRBD1. Germline V lookup: CDR1 KGHDR, CDR2 SFDVKD. This CDR3 comprises 16 residues. CDR3 residues: CATAGQGSTLTYEQYF.

The chain's CDR3 is CASRRFSTYEQYF. The genes are TRBV11-3 and TRBJ2-7. CDR3 length: 13 residues. Germline loops: CDR1 SGHNT, CDR2 YENEEA.